This T cell receptor beta chain comes out of a study of blood T cell repertoires in COVID-19. The wider study: Nucleic acid was either cDNA or gDNA, and it came from T cells, B-cell-depleted T cells, or PBMCs.

Notes on this clone: The junction and the germline gene differ at one end; a read error may be behind it.

The CDR3 is 15 residues long. Germline lookup yields CDR1 MNHNY and CDR2 SVGAGI (reference sequence). Profiling relied on immunoSEQ multiplex PCR, and the TCRdb table lists in-frame clones only, not all of them. The sample includes about 230,000 clones, over 65% of them seen just once. The source material was peripheral blood. This clonotype originated in a woman aged 70-85 years with active or convalescent COVID-19. This chain connects TRBV6-6 to TRBJ2-7; 8 bases fit TRBD1. The DNA of the CDR3 is TGTGCCAGCAGCCGACAGGGGTCACCCCCCTATGAGCAGTACTTC. Protein: CASSRQGSPPYEQYF.